These 8 T cell receptor beta chains came from one sample sequenced in a study of blood T cell repertoires in COVID-19. The protocol was immunoSEQ multiplex PCR, while the TCRdb copy is restricted to in-frame clones and leaves out a portion. The table records under 400,000 clones, around 87% of them present only once. The sequenced sample was PBMCs or T cells enriched from blood (not recorded which). These receptor sequences come from a man aged 40-55 years in a cohort exposed to, infected with or recovered from COVID-19 (not recorded which).

The chain joins TRBV18 to TRBJ2-5; D is possibly TRBD1 (5 bases). Trimming took 4 bases from V and 0 from J, leaving 12 bases between them. Germline V gene sequence: CDR1 KGHSH, CDR2 LQKENI. The CDR3 runs to 15 residues. The CDR3 spells CASSLRTFDQETQYF. The DNA for the CDR3 is TGTGCCAGCTCACTAAGGACATTTGACCAAGAGACCCAGTACTTC.

V is TRBV28 and J is TRBJ1-1; no clear D. V shed 3 bases and J shed 0 bases, with 11 bases lying between them. The CDR3 covers 15 residues. Germline lookup yields CDR1 MDHEN and CDR2 SYDVKM. The CDR3 DNA follows: TGTGCCAGCAGTTTGGGCGGGATAATGAACACTGAAGCTTTCTTT. Residues: CASSLGGIMNTEAFF.

This chain uses TRBV6-2 or TRBV6-3 with TRBJ2-7, with 9 bases identical to TRBD1. J gave up 0 bases and V 4 bases, and 4 bases lay outside the gene matches. The germline V gene encodes CDR1 MNHEY and CDR2 SVGEGT. This CDR3 spans 15 amino acids. CDR3 protein: CASSSPGQGSYEQYF. As DNA, the CDR3 is TGTGCCAGCAGTTCTCCGGGACAGGGCTCCTACGAGCAGTACTTC.

The chain links TRBV7-3 to TRBJ2-3; 10 nucleotides line up with TRBD1. This CDR3 has 15 amino acids. CDR1 and CDR2 from the germline V gene are SGHTA and FQGTGA. The ends lost 5 bases at V and 4 bases at J; junction bases unmatched: 6. The CDR3 bases are TGTGCCAGCAGCCCCGCCGGGACAGGGGCAGATACGCAGTATTTT. Its translation: CASSPAGTGADTQYF. Full variable domain (outside the CDR3, taken from reference TRBV7-3 and TRBJ2-3): GAGVSQTPSNKVTEKGKYVELRCDPISGHTALYWYRQSLGQGPEFLIYFQGTGAADDSGLPNDRFFAVRPEGSVSTLKIQRTERGDSAVYLCASSPAGTGADTQYFGPGTRLTVL.

This chain uses TRBV6-5 with TRBJ1-2; TRBD1 is a possible D gene (5 bases). V lost 2 bases, J lost 9 bases, and 7 bases lay in between. This CDR3 is 11 amino acids long. Germline-derived CDR1 and CDR2 are MNHEY and SVGAGI. The CDR3 coding sequence is TGTGCCAGCAGTTACAGGGGTCGCTACACCTTC. Its protein is CASSYRGRYTF.

This rearrangement joins TRBV6-6 to TRBJ2-7, with TRBD2 identical over 12 bases. Germline CDR1 reads MNHNY; CDR2 reads SVGAGI (reference sequence). This CDR3 has 14 residues. The junction had 4 bases not matched to a gene; V was cut back by 6 bases and J by 4 bases. The CDR3 sequence: CASRTGLAGYEQYF. CDR3 DNA sequence: TGTGCCAGCAGAACTGGACTAGCGGGATACGAGCAGTACTTC.

The gene calls are TRBV24-1 and TRBJ1-2; D perhaps matches TRBD1 (6 bases). The CDR3 runs 13 residues. The germline CDR1 and CDR2 sequences are KGHDR and SFDVKD. Trimming pared 5 bases from V and 3 bases from J, leaving 9 bases between. The CDR3 sequence is CATSVGGDYGYTF. The DNA of the CDR3 is TGTGCCACCAGTGTAGGGGGGGACTATGGCTACACCTTC.

This chain links TRBV2 with TRBJ1-1, with TRBD1 identical over 9 bases. CDR3 size: 12 residues. CDR1 and CDR2 (germline): SNHLY, FYNNEI. With 11 bases clipped from V and 4 bases from J, the junction kept 5 bases outside the gene matches. CDR3 in DNA: TGTGCCGGGGGACAGGGAGGCACTGAAGCTTTCTTT. It specifies CAGGQGGTEAFF.